These 2 T cell receptor beta chains originate from one sample sequenced in a study of shared clonotypes between healthy human individuals. TCRdb keeps only in-frame clones here, not all; method: immunoSEQ multiplex PCR. This sample carries about 480,000 clones, 75% to 80% of them seen once, and the ten largest clones take approximately 13%. The sequenced sample consisted of PBMCs. The receptors originated from a woman aged 40-49 years in good health. Some clones in this sample may be carry-over from other donors' samples.

The CDR3 here is CASRDWEKREADGGEQFF. The CDR3 region has the DNA TGTGCCAGCCGAGATTGGGAAAAGCGGGAGGCCGACGGAGGTGAGCAGTTCTTC. The V gene is TRBV21-1, the J gene TRBJ2-1; TRBD2, the D gene given by the table, was not confirmed from the DNA. TRBV21-1 is designated a pseudogene. The CDR3 has 18 residues.

This clone is medium-sized within its sample. J is TRBJ2-2 and V is TRBV7-3, with 7 bases that match TRBD1. From germline, CDR1 is SGHTA and CDR2 FQGTGA. The CDR3 length is 16 residues. J was trimmed by 4 bases and V by 4 bases; bases with no gene match: 9. CDR3 sequence reads: CASSSTGFASTGELFF. The CDR3 DNA reads TGTGCCAGCAGCTCGACAGGGTTTGCATCCACCGGGGAGCTGTTTTTT.